This T cell receptor beta chain was found in a study of molecular identifiers for immune sequencing clone quantification. Study conclusions and caveats: Barcode-sharing identical TCR molecules could underestimate highly expanded clone sizes.

The table lists this clonotype with many counts. Its antigen is still unknown. V gave up 4 bases and J gave up 6 bases; unmatched junction bases: 7. The CDR3 covers 14 residues. Per germline, CDR1 SEHNR and CDR2 FQNEAQ (reference sequence). Libraries used roughly 19,000 to 1,100,000 sorted naive CD8 T cells and 10%, 30% or 50% RNA input. CD8+CD4-CCR7+CD45RA+ sorting gave the naive CD8 T cells. TCR libraries were built in bulk with a published protocol and specific TCR primers. TCRdb processed the PCR reads anew with MiXCR; each CDR3 protein has one entry. Of tens of thousands of distinct CDR3 sequences listed, 15% to 20% are singletons.

This sequence originates from a human donor in good health. Some libraries in this study had Jurkat cell RNA spiked in. This chain joins TRBV7-9 and TRBJ1-1; the match to TRBD1 covers 8 bases. The specimen sequenced was naive CD8+ T cells from blood, with Jurkat cell RNA spiked in. As to subset: FACS-sorted CD8+CD4-CCR7+CD45RA+ naive T cells. CDR3 in amino acids: CASSWDGTGPEAFF. The CDR3 DNA reads TGTGCCAGCAGCTGGGACGGGACAGGCCCTGAAGCTTTCTTT.